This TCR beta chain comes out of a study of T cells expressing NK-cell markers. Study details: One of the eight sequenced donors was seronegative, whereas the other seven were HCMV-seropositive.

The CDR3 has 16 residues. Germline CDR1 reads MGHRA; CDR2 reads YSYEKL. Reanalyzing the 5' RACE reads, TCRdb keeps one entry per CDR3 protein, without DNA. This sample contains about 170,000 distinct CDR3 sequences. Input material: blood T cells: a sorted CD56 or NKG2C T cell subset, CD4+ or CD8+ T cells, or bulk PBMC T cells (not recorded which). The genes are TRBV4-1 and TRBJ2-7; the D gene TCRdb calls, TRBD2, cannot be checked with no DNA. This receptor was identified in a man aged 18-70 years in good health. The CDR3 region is CASSQEGGGLSYEQYF.